These 23 T cell receptor beta chains were sequenced from one sample in a study of identical twins. Using its own MiXCR run on the 5' RACE reads, TCRdb lists one record per CDR3 protein. The sample holds 700,000 or so distinct CDR3 sequences; 8.5% to 9% are singletons and the top ten take 0.85% to 1%. These data were also reused for a study on yellow fever vaccine responses in identical twins.

The sequenced sample was PBMCs. The receptors were gathered from a woman younger than 35 in good health.

This clonotype was observed many times. J is TRBJ2-1 and V is TRBV20-1; D ambiguous. Germline V gene sequence: CDR1 DFQATT, CDR2 SNEGSKA (reference sequence). V was shortened by 3 bases and J by 0 bases, with 9 bases between the two germline ends. CDR3 length: 14 residues. CDR3 sequence reads: CSASPTYSYNEQFF. The CDR3, as DNA: TGCAGTGCTAGTCCGACGTACTCCTACAATGAGCAGTTCTTC.

This clonotype was detected a few times. The chain couples TRBV20-1 to TRBJ1-1; 8 bases line up with TRBD1. The germline gives CDR1 DFQATT, CDR2 SNEGSKA (reference sequence). The ends lost 4 bases at V and 2 bases at J; junction bases unmatched: 9. This CDR3 region has 15 residues. The CDR3 DNA is TGCAGTGCTATGCCTTTCCAGGGGGCCAACACTGAAGCTTTCTTT. As protein: CSAMPFQGANTEAFF.

This chain joins TRBV6-1 and TRBJ2-5; D perhaps matches TRBD2 (7 bases). Deletions cut 8 bases from V and 4 bases from J, with 17 bases between. The CDR3 contains 14 residues. Germline CDR1 reads MNHNS; CDR2 reads SASEGT. Here the CDR3 reads CASLRGGVVETQYF. In DNA form, the CDR3 reads TGTGCCAGCCTCCGCGGGGGCGTCGTAGAGACCCAGTACTTC.

This clonotype has more than one count but fewer than ten. The chain joins TRBV27 to TRBJ2-1; 10 bases are a match to TRBD2. Germline CDR1 reads MNHEY; CDR2 reads SMNVEV (reference sequence). J was trimmed by 7 bases and V by 5 bases; bases with no gene match: 11. The length of the CDR3 is 16 residues. Here the CDR3 reads CASSPPLAGVRNEQFF. The CDR3 region has the DNA TGTGCCAGCAGTCCCCCCCTAGCGGGGGTTAGGAATGAGCAGTTCTTC.

This clonotype was seen repeatedly, ten times or more. The chain carries TRBV6-2 or TRBV6-3 and TRBJ1-5; D might be TRBD1 (6 bases). V was clipped by 5 bases and J by 6 bases, with 11 bases between them. The CDR3 sequence is 13 residues long. Germline V lookup: CDR1 MNHEY, CDR2 SVGEGT. The CDR3 DNA follows: TGTGCCAGCAGTCAGGGGTTATCTCAGCCCCAGCATTTT. Translation: CASSQGLSQPQHF.

This clonotype was counted at least ten times. The rearrangement joins TRBV7-3 to TRBJ2-1; a weak D match, TRBD1 (5 bases). Trimming took 3 bases from V and 3 from J, leaving 12 bases between them. This CDR3 spans 15 amino acids. The germline gives CDR1 SGHTA, CDR2 FQGTGA. The CDR3 DNA is TGTGCCAGCAGCTTGTTCCAGGGCCTCTACAATGAGCAGTTCTTC. Encoded protein: CASSLFQGLYNEQFF.

The table lists this clonotype with a few counts. The J gene is TRBJ2-3, the V gene TRBV5-1; a possible D gene is TRBD2 (5 bases). The CDR3 loop spans 17 amino acids. V shed 6 bases and J shed 0 bases, with 20 bases lying between them. CDR1 and CDR2 from the germline V gene are SGHRS and YFSETQ. The chain's CDR3 is CASNLLGGGPSTDTQYF. CDR3 sequence (DNA): TGCGCCAGCAACCTGCTTGGAGGCGGTCCTAGCACAGATACGCAGTATTTT.

This clonotype was seen many times. CDR3 region: CSVVGAGETQYF. The CDR3 nucleotides read TGCAGCGTTGTAGGGGCAGGGGAGACCCAGTACTTC. The rearrangement uses TRBV29-1 and TRBJ2-5, with a tentative D call TRBD1 (5 bases). The CDR3 has 12 residues. From germline, CDR1 is SQVTM and CDR2 ANQGSEA. The V gene lost 4 bases and the J gene lost 5 bases, with 11 bases spanning the gap.

The rearrangement uses TRBV11-2 and TRBJ2-7; TRBD1 or TRBD2 may be the D gene (6 bases each). The CDR3 runs 13 residues. Germline-derived CDR1 and CDR2 are SGHAT and FQNNGV. V was clipped by 6 bases and J by 3 bases, with 12 bases between them. The CDR3 region has the DNA TGTGCCAGCAGGAAGGGGGGTTTCTACGAGCAGTACTTC. It codes for CASRKGGFYEQYF.

The chain couples TRBV3-1 to TRBJ2-2; 11 bases align to TRBD2. V shed 6 bases and J 7 bases; nucleotides not matched to a gene: 4. The CDR3 extends over 14 amino acids. Germline CDR1 is LGHDT and CDR2 is YNNKEL (reference sequence). CDR3 bases: TGTGCCAGCAGGACTAGCGGGGAAAACGGGGAGCTGTTTTTT. Translation: CASRTSGENGELFF. Combining the CDR3 with reference TRBV3-1 and TRBJ2-2 gives the whole variable domain DTAVSQTPKYLVTQMGNDKSIKCEQNLGHDTMYWYKQDSKKFLKIMFSYNNKELIINETVPNRFSPKSPDKAHLNLHINSLELGDSAVYFCASRTSGENGELFFGEGSRLTVL.

This clonotype was seen many times. The chain recombines TRBV6-5 with TRBJ2-1; 9 positions agree with TRBD2. Germline V gene sequence: CDR1 MNHEY, CDR2 SVGAGI. J was trimmed by 10 bases and V by 0 bases; bases with no gene match: 13. The CDR3 runs 17 residues. The CDR3 nucleotides are TGTGCCAGCAGTTACTCCTTTCGCGGGGGGGCTCTCAGGGAGCAGTTCTTC. Protein sequence: CASSYSFRGGALREQFF.

The chain couples TRBV5-6 to TRBJ2-7, with TRBD2 matching over 8 bases. The V gene end was trimmed by 1 base and the J gene end by 0 bases; junction bases not matched to a gene: 3. CDR1 and CDR2 (germline): SGHDT, YYEEEE. This CDR3 region has 15 residues. CDR3 sequence (DNA): TGTGCCAGCAGCTTGAGAGGGACTAGCTCCTACGAGCAGTACTTC. Translating gives CASSLRGTSSYEQYF.

This clonotype was recorded many times. The rearrangement joins TRBV24-1 to TRBJ2-5, with D unclear. V was trimmed by 2 bases and J by 2 bases, leaving 8 bases between them. The CDR3 sequence is 14 residues long. Germline V gene data show CDR1 as KGHDR and CDR2 as SFDVKD. This CDR3 reads CATSDSGPQETQYF. In DNA form, the CDR3 reads TGTGCCACCAGTGATTCAGGCCCTCAAGAGACCCAGTACTTC.

This clonotype was seen more than once but under ten times. This rearrangement joins TRBV13 to TRBJ2-4; TRBD2 might be the D (6 bases). The CDR3 runs to 18 residues. Germline V gene data show CDR1 as PRHDT and CDR2 as FYEKMQ (reference sequence). V was trimmed by 4 bases and J by 2 bases, leaving 21 bases between them. The CDR3 loop reads CASSSLTGDLLTKNIQYF. The DNA for the CDR3 is TGTGCCAGCAGCTCGTTGACGGGAGACCTCTTAACCAAAAACATTCAGTACTTC.

This clonotype was recorded a few times. The chain joins TRBV6-1 to TRBJ2-6; the match to TRBD1 covers 10 bases. The V gene end was trimmed by 6 bases and the J gene end by 2 bases; junction bases not matched to a gene: 1. The CDR3 has 15 amino acids. CDR1 is MNHNS, CDR2 SASEGT, per germline. In nucleotides, the CDR3 is TGTGCCAGCAGGGGACAGGGGCCTGGGGCCAACGTCCTGACTTTC. This translates into CASRGQGPGANVLTF.

This clonotype was detected ten times or more. This rearrangement joins TRBV28 to TRBJ2-3; D is perhaps TRBD2 (7 bases). The V gene's germline CDR1 is MDHEN and CDR2 SYDVKM. Between the trimmed V and J ends, which lost 8 bases and 5 bases, there was a span of 29 bases. The CDR3 runs to 18 residues. This CDR3 is CASHYKRGGDLWRDTQYF. The CDR3 bases are TGTGCCAGCCATTATAAAAGGGGGGGGGACTTATGGAGAGATACGCAGTATTTT. Full variable domain (missing parts from reference TRBV28 and TRBJ2-3): DVKVTQSSRYLVKRTGEKVFLECVQDMDHENMFWYRQDPGLGLRLIYFSYDVKMKEKGDIPEGYSVSREKKERFSLILESASTNQTSMYLCASHYKRGGDLWRDTQYFGPGTRLTVL.

Turning to this clonotype: One base away lies a much larger clone, so this may be a sequencing read error. CDR3 sequence reads: CDSSQDLEIPDTQYF. In nucleotides, the CDR3 is TGCGACAGCAGCCAAGATTTGGAGATCCCAGATACGCAGTATTTT. The chain employs TRBV4-3 and TRBJ2-3; D not resolved. Germline CDR1 and CDR2: LGHNA and YSLEER. The CDR3 is made up of 15 amino acids.

The chain is built from TRBV7-2 and TRBJ2-3; the D is unclear. With 4 bases removed from V and 2 bases from J, the gap between germline ends came to 16 bases. Germline V CDR1 and CDR2: SGHTA, FQGNSA. The CDR3 has 16 amino acids. The CDR3 sequence is CASSSPALEATDTQYF. CDR3 sequence (DNA): TGTGCCAGCAGCTCCCCCGCCCTAGAGGCCACAGATACGCAGTATTTT.

The chain employs TRBV6-5 and TRBJ1-2; TRBD1 agrees at 10 bases. The germline CDR1 and CDR2 sequences are MNHEY and SVGAGI. J was trimmed by 6 bases and V by 5 bases; bases with no gene match: 12. This CDR3 contains 16 residues. The CDR3 DNA reads as TGTGCCAGCAGTCACCTCGGGACAGGGGCTGCGGATGGCTACACCTTC. Its translation: CASSHLGTGAADGYTF.

This clonotype was seen many times. The chain carries TRBV5-6 and TRBJ2-7; no clear D gene. Trimming shortened V by 4 bases and J by 7 bases, and 15 bases separated the two germline ends. The CDR3 totals 13 residues. The germline V gene encodes CDR1 SGHDT and CDR2 YYEEEE. CDR3 DNA sequence: TGTGCCAGCAGCCCTGGCCCCGATGGAGAGCAGTACTTC. Its translation: CASSPGPDGEQYF.

In this sample, this clonotype turned up many times. The chain joins TRBV6-2 or TRBV6-3 to TRBJ2-2; TRBD2 agrees at 9 bases. In germline, CDR1 is MNHEY, CDR2 SVGEGT. The ends lost 0 bases at V and 12 bases at J; junction bases unmatched: 17. CDR3 length: 18 residues. CDR3 amino acids: CASSYSFERLAAPGKLFF. The CDR3 nucleotides are TGTGCCAGCAGTTACTCGTTCGAAAGACTAGCGGCCCCTGGCAAGCTGTTTTTT.

This clonotype was seen a few times. The rearrangement links TRBV4-2 to TRBJ2-7; D tentatively reads TRBD1 or TRBD2 (5 bases each). Germline CDR1 is LGHNA and CDR2 is YNFKEQ. With 3 bases removed from V and 3 bases from J, the gap between germline ends came to 21 bases. The CDR3 loop spans 17 amino acids. The CDR3 spells CASSHDPGATLNYEQYF. In DNA, the CDR3 is TGTGCCAGCAGCCATGACCCCGGGGCAACCCTGAACTACGAGCAGTACTTC.

This clonotype turned up a few times. The rearrangement uses TRBV7-2 and TRBJ2-1, with TRBD1 matching over 8 bases. The CDR3 loop spans 16 amino acids. The germline V gene has CDR1 SGHTA and CDR2 FQGNSA. V shed 5 bases, J shed 4 bases, and the junction held 10 bases outside the gene matches. This CDR3 reads CASSQSGGAKYNEQFF. The CDR3 region has the DNA TGTGCCAGCAGCCAATCAGGGGGCGCGAAGTACAATGAGCAGTTCTTC.